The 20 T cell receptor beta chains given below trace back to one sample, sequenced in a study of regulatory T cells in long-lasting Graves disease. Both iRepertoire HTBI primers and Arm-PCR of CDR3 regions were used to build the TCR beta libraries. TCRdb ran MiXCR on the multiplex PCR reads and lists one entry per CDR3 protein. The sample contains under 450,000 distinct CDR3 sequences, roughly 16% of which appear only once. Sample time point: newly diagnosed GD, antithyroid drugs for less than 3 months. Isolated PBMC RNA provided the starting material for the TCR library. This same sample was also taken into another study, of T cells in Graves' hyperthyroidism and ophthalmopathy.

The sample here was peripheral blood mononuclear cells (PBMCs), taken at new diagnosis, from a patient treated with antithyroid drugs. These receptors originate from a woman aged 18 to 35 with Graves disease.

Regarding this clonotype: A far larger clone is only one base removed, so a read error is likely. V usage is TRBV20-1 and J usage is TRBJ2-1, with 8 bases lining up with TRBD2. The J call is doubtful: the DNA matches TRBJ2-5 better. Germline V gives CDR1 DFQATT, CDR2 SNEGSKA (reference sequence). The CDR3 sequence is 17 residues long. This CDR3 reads CSASAGGSGSLQETQYF. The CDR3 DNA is TGCAGTGCTAGTGCGGGGGGTAGCGGGTCCTTACAAGAGACCCAGTACTTC.

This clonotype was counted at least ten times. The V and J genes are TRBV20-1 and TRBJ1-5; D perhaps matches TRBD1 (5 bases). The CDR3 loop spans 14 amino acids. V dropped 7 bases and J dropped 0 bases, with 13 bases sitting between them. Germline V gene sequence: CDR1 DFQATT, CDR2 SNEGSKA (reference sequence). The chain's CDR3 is CSVADIHSNQPQHF. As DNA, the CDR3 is TGCAGTGTCGCGGACATACATAGCAATCAGCCCCAGCATTTT.

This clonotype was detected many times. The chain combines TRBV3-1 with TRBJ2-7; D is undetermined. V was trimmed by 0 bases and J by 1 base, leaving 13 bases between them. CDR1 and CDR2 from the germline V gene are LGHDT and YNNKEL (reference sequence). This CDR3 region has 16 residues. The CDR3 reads CASSQDSGVWSYEQYF. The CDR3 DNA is TGTGCCAGCAGCCAAGATAGTGGGGTATGGTCCTACGAGCAGTACTTC.

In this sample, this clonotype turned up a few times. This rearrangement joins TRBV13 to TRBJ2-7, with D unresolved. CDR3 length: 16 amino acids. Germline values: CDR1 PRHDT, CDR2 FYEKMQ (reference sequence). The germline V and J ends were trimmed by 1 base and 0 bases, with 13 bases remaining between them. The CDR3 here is CASSLESGVNSYEQYF. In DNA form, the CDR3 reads TGTGCCAGCAGCTTAGAATCTGGGGTAAACTCCTACGAGCAGTACTTC.

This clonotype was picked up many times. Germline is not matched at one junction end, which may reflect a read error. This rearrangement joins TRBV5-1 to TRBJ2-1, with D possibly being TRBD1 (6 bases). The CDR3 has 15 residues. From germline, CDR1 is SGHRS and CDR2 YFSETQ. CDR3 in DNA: TGTGCCAGCAGCTTGGGGGCAGGGACCTACAATGAGCAGTTCTTC. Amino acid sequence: CASSLGAGTYNEQFF.

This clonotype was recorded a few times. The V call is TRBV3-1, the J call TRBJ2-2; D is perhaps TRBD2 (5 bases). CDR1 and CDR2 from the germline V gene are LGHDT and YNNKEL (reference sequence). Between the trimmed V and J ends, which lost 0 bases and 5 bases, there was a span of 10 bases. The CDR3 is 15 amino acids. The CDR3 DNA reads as TGTGCCAGCAGCCAAGATACCAGGAGGACCGGGGAGCTGTTTTTT. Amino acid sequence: CASSQDTRRTGELFF.

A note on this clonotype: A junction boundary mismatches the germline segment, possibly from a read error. The CDR3 sequence is CASSLGGGDVSLAKNIQYF. The CDR3 nucleotides read TGTGCCAGCAGTTTAGGGGGAGGGGACGTATCTCTAGCCAAAAACATTCAGTACTTC. This chain connects TRBV7-9 to TRBJ2-4; perhaps TRBD2 as D (7 bases). Germline CDR1 and CDR2: SEHNR and FQNEAQ (reference sequence). CDR3 length: 19 residues.

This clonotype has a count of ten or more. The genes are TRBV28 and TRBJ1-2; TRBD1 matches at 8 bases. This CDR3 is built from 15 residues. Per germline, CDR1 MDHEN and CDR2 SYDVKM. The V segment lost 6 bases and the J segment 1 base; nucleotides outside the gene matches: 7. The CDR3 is CASSKDREVNYGYTF. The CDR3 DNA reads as TGTGCCAGCAGCAAGGACAGGGAGGTTAACTATGGCTACACCTTC.

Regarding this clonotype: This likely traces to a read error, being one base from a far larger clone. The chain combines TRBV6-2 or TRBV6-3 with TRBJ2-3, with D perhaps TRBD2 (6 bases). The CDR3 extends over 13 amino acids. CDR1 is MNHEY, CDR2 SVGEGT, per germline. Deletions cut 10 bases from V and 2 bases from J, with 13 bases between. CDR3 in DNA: TGTGCCAACAGAGGGACTTTCACAGATACGCAGTATTTT. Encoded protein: CANRGTFTDTQYF.

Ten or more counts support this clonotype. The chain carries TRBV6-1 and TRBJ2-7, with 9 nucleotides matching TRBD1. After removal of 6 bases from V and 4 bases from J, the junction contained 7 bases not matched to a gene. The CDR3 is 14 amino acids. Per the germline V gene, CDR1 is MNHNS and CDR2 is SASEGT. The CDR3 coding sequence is TGTGCCAGCAGATCCGGGACAGGGTTGTACGAGCAGTACTTC. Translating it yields CASRSGTGLYEQYF.

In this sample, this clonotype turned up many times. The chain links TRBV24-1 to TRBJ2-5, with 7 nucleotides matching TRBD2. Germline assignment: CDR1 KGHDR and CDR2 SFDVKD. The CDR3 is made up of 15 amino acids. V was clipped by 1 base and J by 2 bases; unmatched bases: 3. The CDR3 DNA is TGTGCCACCAGTGATTTATTTAGCGGGCAAGAGACCCAGTACTTC. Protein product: CATSDLFSGQETQYF.

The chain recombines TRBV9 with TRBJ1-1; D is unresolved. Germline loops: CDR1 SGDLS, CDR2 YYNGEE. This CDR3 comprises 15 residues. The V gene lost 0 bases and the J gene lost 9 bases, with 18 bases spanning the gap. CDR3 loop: CASSVDLGGTNQAFF. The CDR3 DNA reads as TGTGCCAGCAGCGTAGATTTGGGCGGCACCAATCAAGCTTTCTTT. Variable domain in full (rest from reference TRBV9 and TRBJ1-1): DSGVTQTPKHLITATGQRVTLRCSPRSGDLSVYWYQQSLDQGLQFLIQYYNGEERAKGNILERFSAQQFPDLHSELNLSSLELGDSALYFCASSVDLGGTNQAFFGQGTRLTVV.

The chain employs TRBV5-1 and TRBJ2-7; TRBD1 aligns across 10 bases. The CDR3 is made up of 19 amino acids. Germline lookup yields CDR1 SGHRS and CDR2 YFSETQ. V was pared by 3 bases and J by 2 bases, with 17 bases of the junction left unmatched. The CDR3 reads CASSYRQGATDFLTYEQYF. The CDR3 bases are TGCGCCAGCAGCTATCGACAGGGGGCGACAGACTTTCTGACCTACGAGCAGTACTTC.

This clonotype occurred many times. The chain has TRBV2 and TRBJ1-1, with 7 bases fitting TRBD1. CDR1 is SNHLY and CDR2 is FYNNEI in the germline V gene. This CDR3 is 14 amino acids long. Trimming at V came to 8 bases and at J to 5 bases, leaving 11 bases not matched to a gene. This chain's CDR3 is CASDPTGLGTEAFF. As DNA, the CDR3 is TGTGCCAGCGACCCGACAGGGTTAGGGACTGAAGCTTTCTTT. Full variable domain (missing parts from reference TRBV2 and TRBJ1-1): EPEVTQTPSHQVTQMGQEVILRCVPISNHLYFYWYRQILGQKVEFLVSFYNNEISEKSEIFDDQFSVERPDGSNFTLKIRSTKLEDSAMYFCASDPTGLGTEAFFGQGTRLTVV.

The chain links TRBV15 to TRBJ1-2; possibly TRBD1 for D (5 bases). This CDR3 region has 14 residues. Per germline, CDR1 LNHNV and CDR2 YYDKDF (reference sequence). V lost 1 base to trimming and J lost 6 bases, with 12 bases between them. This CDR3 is CATSRARGADGYTF. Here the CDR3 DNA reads TGTGCCACCAGCAGAGCTCGGGGCGCCGATGGCTACACCTTC.

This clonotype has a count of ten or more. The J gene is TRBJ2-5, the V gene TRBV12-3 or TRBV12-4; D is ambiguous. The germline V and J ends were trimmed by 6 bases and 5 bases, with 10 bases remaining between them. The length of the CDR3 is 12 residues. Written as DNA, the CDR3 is TGTGCCAGCAGCTCCTTACTGGAGACCCAGTACTTC. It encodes CASSSLLETQYF.

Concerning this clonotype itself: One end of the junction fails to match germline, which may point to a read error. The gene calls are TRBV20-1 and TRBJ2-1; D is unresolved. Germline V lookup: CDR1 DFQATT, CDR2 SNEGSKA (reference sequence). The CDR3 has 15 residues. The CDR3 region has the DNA TGCAGTGCTAGAGATCTCTCGAGCTCCTGCAATGAGCAGTTCTTC. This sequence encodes CSARDLSSSCNEQFF.

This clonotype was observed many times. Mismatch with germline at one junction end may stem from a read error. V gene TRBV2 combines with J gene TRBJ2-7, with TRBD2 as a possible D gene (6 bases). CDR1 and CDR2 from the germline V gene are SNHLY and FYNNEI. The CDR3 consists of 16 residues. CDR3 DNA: TGTGCCAGCAGTGTAATGGGAGTGGGGACTCCTCGTTCCATAGACTTC. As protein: CASSVMGVGTPRSIDF.

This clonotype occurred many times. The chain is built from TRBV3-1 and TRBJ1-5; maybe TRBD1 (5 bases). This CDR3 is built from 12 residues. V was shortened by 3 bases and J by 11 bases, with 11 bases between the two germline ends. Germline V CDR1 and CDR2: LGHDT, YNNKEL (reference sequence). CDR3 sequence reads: CASSQGPRAQHF. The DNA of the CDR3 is TGTGCCAGCAGCCAGGGCCCCAGGGCCCAGCATTTT. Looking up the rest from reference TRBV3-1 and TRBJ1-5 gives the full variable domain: DTAVSQTPKYLVTQMGNDKSIKCEQNLGHDTMYWYKQDSKKFLKIMFSYNNKELIINETVPNRFSPKSPDKAHLNLHINSLELGDSAVYFCASSQGPRAQHFGDGTRLSIL.

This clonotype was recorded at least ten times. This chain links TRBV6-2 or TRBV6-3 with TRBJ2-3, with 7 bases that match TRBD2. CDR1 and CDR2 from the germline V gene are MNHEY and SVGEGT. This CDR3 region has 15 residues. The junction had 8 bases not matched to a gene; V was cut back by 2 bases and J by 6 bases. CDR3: CASSYEAGVPDTQYF. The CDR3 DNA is TGTGCCAGCAGTTACGAGGCGGGAGTCCCCGATACGCAGTATTTT.